These 29 T cell receptor beta chains came from one sample sequenced in a study of cytomegalovirus exposure and HLA in healthy donors. Researchers ran the PCR with 60 Vbeta and 13 Jbeta primers. Libraries were prepared by immunoSEQ multiplex PCR; TCRdb keeps only in-frame clonotypes and omits some of them. Here the sample table reports over 25,000 clones. The sequenced sample was PBMCs. Receptors were obtained from a young man in good health and CMV-seronegative.

The V gene is TRBV7-9, the J gene TRBJ2-7; D is perhaps TRBD1 (6 bases). V lost 4 bases, J lost 6 bases, and 13 bases lay in between. The CDR3 is 13 amino acids. Germline V CDR1 and CDR2: SEHNR, FQNEAQ (reference sequence). CDR3 in DNA: TGTGCCAGCAGCTACACAGGGTCGGGCGAGCAGTACTTC. Amino acid sequence: CASSYTGSGEQYF.

V usage is TRBV5-6 and J usage is TRBJ1-4, with D maybe TRBD1 (5 bases). Trimming took 1 base from V and 7 from J, leaving 14 bases between them. The CDR3 spans 15 residues. The germline gives CDR1 SGHDT, CDR2 YYEEEE. CDR3 loop: CASSLRQLGGEKLFF. Here the CDR3 DNA reads TGTGCCAGCAGCTTGCGACAGTTGGGGGGTGAAAAACTGTTTTTT.

The rearrangement uses TRBV15 and TRBJ2-3, with D uncertain. CDR3 length: 15 amino acids. V lost 3 bases and J lost 0, with 10 bases in between. The germline CDR1 and CDR2 sequences are LNHNV and YYDKDF (reference sequence). CDR3 nucleotide sequence: TGTGCCACCAGCAGGACCGGGTGGAGCACAGATACGCAGTATTTT. Translation: CATSRTGWSTDTQYF. The entire variable domain, with the rest obtained from reference TRBV15 and TRBJ2-3, is as follows: DAMVIQNPRYQVTQFGKPVTLSCSQTLNHNVMYWYQQKSSQAPKLLFHYYDKDFNNEADTPDNFQSRRPNTSFCFLDIRSPGLGDTAMYLCATSRTGWSTDTQYFGPGTRLTVL.

The chain links TRBV7-9 to TRBJ2-5; TRBD1 aligns across 10 bases. The V gene end was trimmed by 9 bases and the J gene end by 9 bases; junction bases not matched to a gene: 16. The CDR3 has 15 amino acids. The germline V gene has CDR1 SEHNR and CDR2 FQNEAQ (reference sequence). DNA of the CDR3: TGTGCCAGTTGTCAGGGACAGGGGTCATTCGGGGCCCAGTACTTC. Protein sequence: CASCQGQGSFGAQYF.

The chain joins TRBV28 to TRBJ1-5, with D possibly TRBD1 on 6 matching bases. The length of the CDR3 is 16 residues. Trimming removed 3 bases from V and 4 bases from J, with 16 bases in between. Germline values: CDR1 MDHEN, CDR2 SYDVKM. The CDR3 sequence: CASSFLAGGRNQPQHF. DNA of the CDR3: TGTGCCAGCAGTTTTTTGGCGGGGGGCCGTAATCAGCCCCAGCATTTT.

V gene TRBV5-1 combines with J gene TRBJ2-2; TRBD1 agrees at 7 bases. Germline assignment: CDR1 SGHRS and CDR2 YFSETQ. This CDR3 is 15 amino acids long. After removal of 3 bases from V and 6 bases from J, the junction contained 8 bases not matched to a gene. The CDR3 DNA is TGCGCCAGCAGCTGGGACGACAGGGTCGCCGGGGAGCTGTTTTTT. It codes for CASSWDDRVAGELFF.

This chain uses TRBV19 with TRBJ2-3; perhaps TRBD2 as D (5 bases). Per germline, CDR1 LNHDA and CDR2 SQIVND (reference sequence). There are 14 residues in the CDR3. Between the trimmed V and J ends, which lost 5 bases and 12 bases, there was a span of 21 bases. CDR3 sequence: CASSQTSTGIQQYF. Written as DNA, the CDR3 is TGTGCCAGTAGTCAAACTTCTACCGGGATTCAACAGTATTTT. Supplemented by reference TRBV19 and TRBJ2-3, the full variable domain reads DGGITQSPKYLFRKEGQNVTLSCEQNLNHDAMYWYRQDPGQGLRLIYYSQIVNDFQKGDIAEGYSVSREKKESFPLTVTSAQKNPTAFYLCASSQTSTGIQQYFGPGTRLTVL.

The V call is TRBV27, the J call TRBJ1-5, with D perhaps matching TRBD1 (5 bases). CDR3 length: 14 residues. Trimming shortened V by 4 bases and J by 7 bases, and 14 bases separated the two germline ends. Germline values: CDR1 MNHEY, CDR2 SMNVEV (reference sequence). The CDR3 here is CASSWGGREQPQHF. DNA of the CDR3: TGTGCCAGCAGTTGGGGGGGGAGGGAACAGCCCCAGCATTTT.

The gene calls are TRBV4-3 and TRBJ2-5; 11 bases agree with TRBD2. This CDR3 region has 18 residues. The germline V gene encodes CDR1 LGHNA and CDR2 YSLEER. V lost 1 base and J lost 4; bases outside the gene matches: 11. The CDR3 coding sequence is TGCGCCAGCAGCCAAGGAGGGCTAGCGGGGGGCGGGGTAGAGACCCAGTACTTC. It specifies CASSQGGLAGGGVETQYF.

This chain joins TRBV5-4 and TRBJ2-5; 8 positions agree with TRBD2. J was trimmed by 2 bases and V by 2 bases; bases with no gene match: 5. The CDR3 has 15 residues. Germline assignment: CDR1 SGHNT and CDR2 YYREEE (reference sequence). CDR3 nucleotide sequence: TGTGCCAGCAGCTTAGCGGGGGCTAATCAAGAGACCCAGTACTTC. This encodes CASSLAGANQETQYF.

J is TRBJ1-4 and V is TRBV5-1, with 8 bases that match TRBD1. Germline-derived CDR1 and CDR2 are SGHRS and YFSETQ. The CDR3 sequence is 16 residues long. V shed 2 bases and J 8 bases; nucleotides not matched to a gene: 11. The CDR3 loop reads CASSFFGQGGGEKLFF. The DNA for the CDR3 is TGCGCCAGCAGCTTCTTTGGACAGGGCGGAGGAGAAAAACTGTTTTTT.

Comment on this clone: The germline gene is not matched at one end of the junction; a read error may be the cause. The chain combines TRBV15 with TRBJ1-4, with a tentative D call TRBD1 (6 bases). Germline V gene data show CDR1 as LNHNV and CDR2 as YYDKDF (reference sequence). The CDR3 has 12 amino acids. CDR3 loop: CATSRYGQPGIF. The CDR3, as DNA: TGTGCCACCAGCAGATACGGACAGCCCGGGATTTTT.

The chain couples TRBV28 to TRBJ2-5, with D tentatively TRBD2 (7 bases). CDR3 length: 17 residues. Germline V CDR1 and CDR2: MDHEN, SYDVKM. V shed 5 bases and J shed 6 bases, with 25 bases lying between them. Written as DNA, the CDR3 is TGTGCCAGCAGTCCGTACCCTGGGGGGGCAGATTATCAGACCCAGTACTTC. This gives the protein CASSPYPGGADYQTQYF.

V and J are TRBV27 and TRBJ2-7, with 9 bases fitting TRBD1. Trimming cost V 4 bases and J 6 bases; bases outside gene matches: 7. The germline V gene encodes CDR1 MNHEY and CDR2 SMNVEV (reference sequence). The CDR3 sequence is 14 residues long. The CDR3 DNA follows: TGTGCCAGCAGTTCCTACAGGGGGCGCGGCGAGCAGTACTTC. It yields the protein CASSSYRGRGEQYF.

The V call is TRBV11-2, the J call TRBJ1-6; D ambiguous. V was pared by 6 bases and J by 0 bases, with 6 bases between. CDR1 and CDR2 (germline): SGHAT, FQNNGV. This CDR3 region has 14 residues. Here the CDR3 DNA reads TGTGCCAGCAGGTCTAGCTCCTATAATTCACCCCTCCACTTT. Its translation: CASRSSSYNSPLHF.

CDR3 loop: CASSLGGPQAFF. Written as DNA, the CDR3 is TGCGCCAGCAGCTTGGGGGGCCCCCAAGCTTTCTTT. The chain links TRBV5-1 to TRBJ1-1; perhaps TRBD1 as D (5 bases). Per the germline V gene, CDR1 is SGHRS and CDR2 is YFSETQ. Trimming shortened V by 0 bases and J by 9 bases, and 9 bases separated the two germline ends. The CDR3 extends over 12 amino acids.

The rearrangement uses TRBV27 and TRBJ1-6; possibly TRBD1 for D (6 bases). The V gene's germline CDR1 is MNHEY and CDR2 SMNVEV (reference sequence). This CDR3 comprises 17 residues. V was cut by 6 bases and J by 11 bases, with 26 bases left in between. The CDR3 loop reads CASSVAPGTRGRTPLHF. The DNA for the CDR3 is TGTGCCAGCAGCGTTGCCCCCGGGACAAGGGGCAGGACACCCCTCCACTTT.

The rearrangement uses TRBV7-9 and TRBJ1-2; 8 positions match TRBD1. The trim removed 5 bases at V and 2 bases at J, leaving 7 bases unmatched. Germline V gives CDR1 SEHNR, CDR2 FQNEAQ (reference sequence). The CDR3 consists of 15 residues. The CDR3 spells CASSPGTGGNYGYTF. The DNA of the CDR3 is TGTGCCAGCAGCCCCGGGACAGGTGGGAACTATGGCTACACCTTC.

This chain joins TRBV10-3 and TRBJ2-5, with TRBD1 matching over 11 bases. This CDR3 has 14 amino acids. Germline V gives CDR1 ENHRY, CDR2 SYGVKD. The ends lost 8 bases at V and 1 base at J; junction bases unmatched: 3. CDR3 amino acids: CAIGTGGIQETQYF. The CDR3 DNA is TGTGCCATCGGGACAGGGGGAATCCAAGAGACCCAGTACTTC.

The rearrangement uses TRBV29-1 and TRBJ2-7; 10 bases line up with TRBD1. The CDR3 runs to 13 residues. Germline V gene sequence: CDR1 SQVTM, CDR2 ANQGSEA. Trimming at V came to 4 bases and at J to 4 bases, leaving 4 bases not matched to a gene. The CDR3 DNA reads as TGCAGCGTTGCCGACAGGGGGCTGTACGAGCAGTACTTC. Its protein product is CSVADRGLYEQYF.

DNA of the CDR3: TGTGCCAGCAGCGTAGGGCAGGGGAGTGAAGCTTTCTTT. Residues: CASSVGQGSEAFF. The chain recombines TRBV9 with TRBJ1-1; TRBD1 might be the D (6 bases). The CDR3 extends over 13 amino acids. The V and J ends lost 0 bases and 7 bases respectively, with 10 bases between them. Germline CDR1 reads SGDLS; CDR2 reads YYNGEE.

The V and J genes are TRBV11-1 and TRBJ1-1; D is uncertain. The CDR3 has 14 amino acids. V lost 5 bases, J lost 3 bases, and 13 bases lay in between. Germline CDR1 reads SGHAT; CDR2 reads FQDESV (reference sequence). CDR3 protein: CASSTRNSYTEAFF. DNA for the CDR3: TGTGCCAGCAGCACCCGGAACAGTTACACTGAAGCTTTCTTT.

CDR3 bases: TGCAGCGTTGAAGATCTTGGCAGGGGTTACGAGCAGTACTTC. It codes for CSVEDLGRGYEQYF. This chain uses TRBV29-1 with TRBJ2-7; D perhaps matches TRBD1 (6 bases). Germline CDR1 SQVTM, CDR2 ANQGSEA. V lost 0 bases and J lost 4, with 13 bases in between. The CDR3 loop spans 14 amino acids.

This chain's CDR3 is CASSDRGFNEKLFF. The CDR3 DNA reads as TGTGCCAGCAGTGACAGGGGGTTCAATGAAAAACTGTTTTTT. V is TRBV2 and J is TRBJ1-4; 7 positions match TRBD1. Germline values: CDR1 SNHLY, CDR2 FYNNEI. The CDR3 totals 14 residues. After removal of 3 bases from V and 5 bases from J, the junction contained 3 bases not matched to a gene.

The chain joins TRBV7-6 to TRBJ2-7; D is undetermined. The CDR3 is 14 residues long. The germline V gene has CDR1 SGHVS and CDR2 FNYEAQ. V lost 0 bases, J lost 5 bases, and 11 bases lay in between. CDR3 sequence: CASSLAELSNEQYF. As DNA, the CDR3 is TGTGCCAGCAGCTTAGCCGAACTATCTAACGAGCAGTACTTC.

The CDR3 protein is CAISDGQVSYEQYF. CDR3 coding DNA: TGTGCCATCAGTGATGGACAGGTCTCCTACGAGCAGTACTTC. This chain uses TRBV10-3 with TRBJ2-7; 7 nucleotides match TRBD1. V dropped 3 bases and J dropped 0; count of bases not matched to a gene: 2. This CDR3 is built from 14 residues. The germline V gene has CDR1 ENHRY and CDR2 SYGVKD.

The V call is TRBV5-6, the J call TRBJ1-5; TRBD1 aligns across 12 bases. Germline V gives CDR1 SGHDT, CDR2 YYEEEE. The V segment lost 1 base and the J segment 7 bases; nucleotides outside the gene matches: 6. This CDR3 is 16 amino acids long. The CDR3 bases are TGTGCCAGCAGCTTGAAGGGACAGGGGGCAGGGCAGCCCCAGCATTTT. It translates to CASSLKGQGAGQPQHF.

As concerns this clone: Relative to the germline gene, one junction end is altered; a read error may explain this. The rearrangement uses TRBV2 and TRBJ1-4, with D possibly matching TRBD1 (6 bases). Germline values: CDR1 SNHLY, CDR2 FYNNEI. The CDR3 sequence is 12 residues long. CDR3 in amino acids: CASSKRDKVSDF. Here the CDR3 DNA reads TGTGCCAGCAGCAAAAGGGACAAGGTGTCGGATTTT.

This sequence joins TRBV9 and TRBJ1-2, with no clear D. The ends were cut back, 4 bases at V and 4 bases at J, with 17 bases in the middle. The germline CDR1 and CDR2 sequences are SGDLS and YYNGEE. This CDR3 is built from 15 residues. This chain's CDR3 is CASSPNTLAFYGYTF. CDR3 DNA: TGTGCCAGCAGCCCTAACACATTAGCATTCTATGGCTACACCTTC.